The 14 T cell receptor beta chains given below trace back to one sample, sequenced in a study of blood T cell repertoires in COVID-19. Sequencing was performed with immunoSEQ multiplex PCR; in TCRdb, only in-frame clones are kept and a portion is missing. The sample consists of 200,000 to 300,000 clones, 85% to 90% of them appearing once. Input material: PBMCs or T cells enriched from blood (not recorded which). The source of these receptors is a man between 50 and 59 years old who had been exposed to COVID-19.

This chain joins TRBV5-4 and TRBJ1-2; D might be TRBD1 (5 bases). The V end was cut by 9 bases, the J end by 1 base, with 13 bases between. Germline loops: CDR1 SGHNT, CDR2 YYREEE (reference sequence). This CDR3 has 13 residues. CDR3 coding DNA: TGTGCCATTACCACACAGGTTAACTATGGCTACACCTTC. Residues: CAITTQVNYGYTF.

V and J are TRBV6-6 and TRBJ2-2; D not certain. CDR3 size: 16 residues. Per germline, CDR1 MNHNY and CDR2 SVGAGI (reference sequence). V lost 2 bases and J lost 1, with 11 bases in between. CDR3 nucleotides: TGTGCCAGCAGTTACAAGATTCTCAGGAACACCGGGGAGCTGTTTTTT. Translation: CASSYKILRNTGELFF.

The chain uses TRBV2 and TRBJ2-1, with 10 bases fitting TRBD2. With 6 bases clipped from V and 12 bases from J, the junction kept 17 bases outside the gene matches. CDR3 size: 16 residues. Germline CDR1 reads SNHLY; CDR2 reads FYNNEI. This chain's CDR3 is CASRAGTSVGGVRQFF. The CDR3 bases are TGTGCCAGCAGAGCCGGGACTAGCGTCGGAGGTGTAAGGCAGTTCTTC.

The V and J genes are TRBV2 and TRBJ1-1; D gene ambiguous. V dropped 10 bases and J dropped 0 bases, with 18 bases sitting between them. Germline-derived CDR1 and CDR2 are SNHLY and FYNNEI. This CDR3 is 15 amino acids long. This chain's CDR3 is CAILGNLLMNTEAFF. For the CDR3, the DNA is TGTGCCATCCTAGGTAACCTCTTAATGAACACTGAAGCTTTCTTT.

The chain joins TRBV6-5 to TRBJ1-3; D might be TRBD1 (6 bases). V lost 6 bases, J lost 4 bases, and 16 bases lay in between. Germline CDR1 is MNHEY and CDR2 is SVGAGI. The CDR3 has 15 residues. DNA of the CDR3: TGTGCCAGCAGGCTGGACAGCCGCGAAGGAAACACCATATATTTT. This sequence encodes CASRLDSREGNTIYF.

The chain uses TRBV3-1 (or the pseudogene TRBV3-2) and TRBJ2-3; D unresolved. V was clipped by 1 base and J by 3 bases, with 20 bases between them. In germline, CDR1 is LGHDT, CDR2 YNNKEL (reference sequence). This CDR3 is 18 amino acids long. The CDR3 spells CASSQGTSIATLTDTQYF. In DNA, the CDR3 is TGTGCCAGCAGCCAAGGAACCTCAATAGCTACCCTTACAGATACGCAGTATTTT.

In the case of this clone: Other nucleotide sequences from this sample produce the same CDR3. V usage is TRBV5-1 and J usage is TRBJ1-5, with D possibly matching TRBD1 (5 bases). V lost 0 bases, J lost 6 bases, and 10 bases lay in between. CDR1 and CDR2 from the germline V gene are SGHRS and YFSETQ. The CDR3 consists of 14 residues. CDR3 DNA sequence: TGCGCCAGCAGCTTGGAGGGGCGCGGTCAGCCCCAGCATTTT. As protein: CASSLEGRGQPQHF.

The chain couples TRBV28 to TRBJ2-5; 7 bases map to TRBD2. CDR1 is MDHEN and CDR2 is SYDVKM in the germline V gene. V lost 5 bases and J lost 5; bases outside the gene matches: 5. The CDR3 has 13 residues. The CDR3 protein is CASSGGVWETQYF. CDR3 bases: TGTGCCAGCAGTGGGGGGGTTTGGGAGACCCAGTACTTC.

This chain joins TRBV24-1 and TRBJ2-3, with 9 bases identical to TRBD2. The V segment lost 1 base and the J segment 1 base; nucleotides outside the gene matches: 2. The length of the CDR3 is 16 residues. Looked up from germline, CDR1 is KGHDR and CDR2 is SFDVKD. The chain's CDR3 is CATSDFLAGRTDTQYF. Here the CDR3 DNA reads TGTGCCACCAGTGATTTCCTAGCGGGACGCACAGATACGCAGTATTTT.

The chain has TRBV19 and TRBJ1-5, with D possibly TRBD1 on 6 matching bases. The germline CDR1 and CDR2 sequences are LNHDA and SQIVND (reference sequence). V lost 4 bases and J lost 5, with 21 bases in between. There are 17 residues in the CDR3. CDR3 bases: TGTGCCAGTAGTACTCAAACAGGGTTATGGCGGGATCAGCCCCAGCATTTT. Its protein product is CASSTQTGLWRDQPQHF.

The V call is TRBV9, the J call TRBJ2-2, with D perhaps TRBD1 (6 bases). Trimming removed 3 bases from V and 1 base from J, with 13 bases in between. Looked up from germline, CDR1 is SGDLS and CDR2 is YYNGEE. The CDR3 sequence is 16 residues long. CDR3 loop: CASSAAGVMNTGELFF. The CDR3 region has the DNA TGTGCCAGCAGCGCAGCAGGGGTAATGAACACCGGGGAGCTGTTTTTT.

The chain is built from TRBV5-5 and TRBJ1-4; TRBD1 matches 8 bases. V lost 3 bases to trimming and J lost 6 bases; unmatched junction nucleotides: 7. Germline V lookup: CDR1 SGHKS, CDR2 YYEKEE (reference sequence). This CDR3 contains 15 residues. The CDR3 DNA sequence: TGTGCCAGCAGCTCCCAGGGGGCGAGGGATGAAAAACTGTTTTTT. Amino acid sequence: CASSSQGARDEKLFF.

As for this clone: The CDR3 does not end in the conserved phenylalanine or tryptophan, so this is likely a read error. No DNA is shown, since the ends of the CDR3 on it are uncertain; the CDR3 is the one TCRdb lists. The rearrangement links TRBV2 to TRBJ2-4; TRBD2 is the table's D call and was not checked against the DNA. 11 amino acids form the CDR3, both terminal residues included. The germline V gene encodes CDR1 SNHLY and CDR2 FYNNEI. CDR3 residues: CASSRVSGAHS.

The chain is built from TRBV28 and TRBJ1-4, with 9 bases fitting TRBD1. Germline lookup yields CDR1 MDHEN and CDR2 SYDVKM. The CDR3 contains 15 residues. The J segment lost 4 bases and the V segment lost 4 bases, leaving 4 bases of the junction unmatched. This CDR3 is CASSSLDRGNEKLFF. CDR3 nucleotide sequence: TGTGCCAGCAGTTCGTTGGACAGGGGTAATGAAAAACTGTTTTTT.